The 26 T cell receptor beta chains reported below all come from one sample, sequenced in a study of blood T cells in healthy people across ages. PCR was performed a second time for about 7 to 12 cycles using a sample-barcoded 5' primer and a J-beta primer mix. In TCRdb, the 5' RACE reads were re-called with MiXCR into one record per CDR3 protein. Seen here are approximately 800,000 distinct CDR3 sequences, approximately 60% observed once, and the top ten hold 25% to 30%. What was sequenced was blood. The receptor set was obtained from a man aged 40-55 years in good health.

The V gene is TRBV12-3 or TRBV12-4, the J gene TRBJ1-1; maybe TRBD1 (5 bases). The CDR3 contains 14 residues. V was pared by 5 bases and J by 5 bases, with 15 bases between. The CDR3 protein is CASSLTGGGTEAFF. The CDR3 DNA reads TGTGCCAGCAGTCTCACAGGTGGCGGGACTGAAGCTTTCTTT.

The rearrangement joins TRBV2 to TRBJ2-1; no definite D call. From germline, CDR1 is SNHLY and CDR2 FYNNEI. Trimming cost V 8 bases and J 1 base, with 15 bases left between them. This CDR3 region has 15 residues. Here the CDR3 reads CASGEEDGSYNEQFF. The DNA of the CDR3 is TGTGCCAGCGGGGAAGAGGACGGTTCCTACAATGAGCAGTTCTTC.

About this clonotype: A junction end diverges from the germline sequence, so it may reflect a read error. The V call is TRBV5-1, the J call TRBJ2-7, with D tentatively TRBD2 (6 bases). The CDR3 is made up of 15 amino acids. Germline V gene lookup returns CDR1 SGHRS and CDR2 YFSETQ. The CDR3 DNA reads as TGCGCCAGCAGCTTGTTAACGGGAGTTTCCTGCGAGCAGTACTTC. As protein: CASSLLTGVSCEQYF.

This chain links TRBV20-1 with TRBJ2-5; D is perhaps TRBD2 (5 bases). TRBJ2-7 explains the end of the DNA better; the J call may be wrong. CDR1 DFQATT and CDR2 SNEGSKA come from the germline V gene (reference sequence). This CDR3 contains 14 residues. CDR3 amino acids: CSASRTAGAYEQYF. In nucleotides, the CDR3 is TGCAGTGCTAGCAGGACTGCCGGGGCCTACGAGCAGTACTTC.

This chain uses TRBV29-1 with TRBJ2-3; 9 bases line up with TRBD2. Per the germline V gene, CDR1 is SQVTM and CDR2 is ANQGSEA. This CDR3 has 14 residues. After removal of 4 bases from V and 1 base from J, the junction contained 3 bases not matched to a gene. The CDR3 region has the DNA TGCAGCGTTGTGCGGACTAGCGGCACAGATACGCAGTATTTT. Translation: CSVVRTSGTDTQYF.

This rearrangement joins TRBV28 to TRBJ2-3; 9 positions agree with TRBD2. The CDR3 consists of 15 residues. Germline-derived CDR1 and CDR2 are MDHEN and SYDVKM. Unmatched junction bases numbered 10, after V lost 8 bases and J lost 4 bases. The CDR3 DNA follows: TGTGCCAGCCCACCGGGACTAGCATCGTCAGATACGCAGTATTTT. Translating gives CASPPGLASSDTQYF.

The CDR3 DNA reads as TGTGCCAGCAGCGGGGCGGGCTATGGCTACACCTTC. It yields the protein CASSGAGYGYTF. The chain uses TRBV28 and TRBJ1-2; TRBD1 is a possible D gene (5 bases). This CDR3 has 12 residues. With 6 bases removed from V and 4 bases from J, the gap between germline ends came to 9 bases. CDR1 MDHEN and CDR2 SYDVKM come from the germline V gene.

This CDR3 reads CSASSLYRGRGEAFF. The CDR3 nucleotides are TGCAGTGCTAGCAGTTTATACAGGGGGCGCGGTGAAGCTTTCTTT. The chain carries TRBV20-1 and TRBJ1-1, with TRBD1 identical over 9 bases. The CDR3 contains 15 residues. J was trimmed by 7 bases and V by 3 bases; bases with no gene match: 12. Germline V gene data show CDR1 as DFQATT and CDR2 as SNEGSKA (reference sequence).

The V and J genes are TRBV27 and TRBJ2-2, with 10 positions matching TRBD1. Germline assignment: CDR1 MNHEY and CDR2 SMNVEV (reference sequence). V trimming: 6 bases; J trimming: 6 bases; junction bases outside the gene matches: 7. The CDR3 loop spans 15 amino acids. The CDR3 sequence is CASSTGTGDPGELFF. CDR3 DNA sequence: TGTGCCAGCAGCACCGGGACAGGGGATCCCGGGGAGCTGTTTTTT.

The chain carries TRBV5-5 and TRBJ1-5; D is ambiguous. This CDR3 spans 14 amino acids. Looked up from germline, CDR1 is SGHKS and CDR2 is YYEKEE (reference sequence). The ends were cut back, 2 bases at V and 0 bases at J, with 6 bases in the middle. CDR3 loop: CASSFGLSNQPQHF. CDR3 DNA: TGTGCCAGCAGCTTTGGACTTAGCAATCAGCCCCAGCATTTT.

The chain joins TRBV15 to TRBJ2-3, with TRBD1 matching 7 bases. With 7 bases clipped from V and 0 bases from J, the junction kept 4 bases outside the gene matches. Germline V gene data show CDR1 as LNHNV and CDR2 as YYDKDF (reference sequence). The CDR3 length is 14 residues. Written as DNA, the CDR3 is TGTGCCACCAAGGGACAGCCTAGCACAGATACGCAGTATTTT. Its protein is CATKGQPSTDTQYF. The whole variable domain, filled in from reference TRBV15 and TRBJ2-3, reads DAMVIQNPRYQVTQFGKPVTLSCSQTLNHNVMYWYQQKSSQAPKLLFHYYDKDFNNEADTPDNFQSRRPNTSFCFLDIRSPGLGDTAMYLCATKGQPSTDTQYFGPGTRLTVL.

This chain joins TRBV6-6 and TRBJ2-7, with 7 bases identical to TRBD1. The CDR3 has 11 amino acids. Germline values: CDR1 MNHNY, CDR2 SVGAGI (reference sequence). The V and J ends lost 7 bases and 7 bases, in that order; junction bases with no gene match: 4. The CDR3, as DNA: TGTGCCAGCACCGACAGGGAGGAGCAGTACTTC. It encodes CASTDREEQYF.

This clonotype was detected only a few times. This chain joins TRBV28 and TRBJ2-7; D may be TRBD1 (7 bases). The CDR3 spans 16 residues. Germline CDR1 and CDR2: MDHEN and SYDVKM. V shed 5 bases and J shed 0 bases, with 17 bases lying between them. CDR3: CASSPGTVGSSYEQYF. In DNA, the CDR3 is TGTGCCAGCAGTCCCGGGACAGTCGGGAGCTCCTACGAGCAGTACTTC.

The chain carries TRBV4-3 and TRBJ2-3; either TRBD1 or TRBD2 may fit D (5 bases each). Per germline, CDR1 LGHNA and CDR2 YSLEER. Trimming left V 2 bases short and J 6 bases short, with 9 bases between. The CDR3 is 13 residues long. For the CDR3, the DNA is TGCGCCAGCAGCCAATTCAGGGAGGATACGCAGTATTTT. It encodes CASSQFREDTQYF.

The chain uses TRBV2 and TRBJ2-7; D might be TRBD1 or TRBD2, each matching 5 bases. The J call is doubtful: the DNA matches TRBJ2-5 better. The CDR3 totals 13 residues. Germline V lookup: CDR1 SNHLY, CDR2 FYNNEI. The CDR3, as DNA: TGTGCCAGCTGGGACCTAAACGAAGAGACCCAGTACTTC. Translation gives CASWDLNEETQYF.

This clonotype has more than one count but fewer than ten. V is TRBV7-2 and J is TRBJ2-5; D is perhaps TRBD2 (6 bases). Per the germline V gene, CDR1 is SGHTA and CDR2 is FQGNSA. The CDR3 is 14 residues long. Trimming left V 0 bases short and J 7 bases short, with 12 bases between. In DNA form, the CDR3 reads TGTGCCAGCAGCTTAGCGGACTACGCCGGGACCCAGTACTTC. This encodes CASSLADYAGTQYF.

CDR3 protein: CSARDNAGVNRDEQFF. In DNA form, the CDR3 reads TGCAGTGCTAGAGATAATGCGGGAGTAAATAGGGATGAGCAGTTCTTC. The rearrangement uses TRBV20-1 and TRBJ2-1; 7 bases map to TRBD2. Losses at the gene ends were 0 bases for V and 8 bases for J; bases not matched to a gene: 13. Germline values: CDR1 DFQATT, CDR2 SNEGSKA (reference sequence). This CDR3 has 16 residues.

This clonotype was picked up a small number of times. The rearrangement links TRBV20-1 to TRBJ2-3, with D unclear. The CDR3 is 14 amino acids. CDR1 is DFQATT and CDR2 is SNEGSKA in the germline V gene (reference sequence). The V gene lost 6 bases and the J gene lost 0 bases, with 13 bases spanning the gap. DNA for the CDR3: TGCAGTGCCCAGACCCCCAAGAGCACAGATACGCAGTATTTT. It yields the protein CSAQTPKSTDTQYF.

V usage is TRBV3-1 and J usage is TRBJ1-6, with D unresolved. Trimming removed 6 bases at V and 0 bases at J, with 9 bases between. Germline V gene data show CDR1 as LGHDT and CDR2 as YNNKEL (reference sequence). The CDR3 sequence is 15 residues long. CDR3 DNA: TGTGCCAGCAGTCAGATAGACTCCTATAATTCACCCCTCCACTTT. Its translation is CASSQIDSYNSPLHF. The full variable domain, rest sourced from reference TRBV3-1 and TRBJ1-6, is DTAVSQTPKYLVTQMGNDKSIKCEQNLGHDTMYWYKQDSKKFLKIMFSYNNKELIINETVPNRFSPKSPDKAHLNLHINSLELGDSAVYFCASSQIDSYNSPLHFGNGTRLTVT.

The V gene is TRBV20-1, the J gene TRBJ2-1; the D call may be TRBD1 or TRBD2 (7 bases each). The last part of the DNA fits TRBJ2-7 better; the J call may be wrong. CDR1 DFQATT and CDR2 SNEGSKA come from the germline V gene (reference sequence). The CDR3 is 15 residues long. CDR3 in amino acids: CSAPPPGGVYNEQYF. The CDR3 DNA is TGCAGTGCTCCACCACCAGGGGGGGTTTACAATGAGCAGTACTTC.

This clonotype was detected once. The rearrangement uses TRBV9 and TRBJ2-1, with 14 bases fitting TRBD2. The CDR3 sequence is 17 residues long. The V segment lost 4 bases and the J segment 6 bases; nucleotides outside the gene matches: 9. The germline V gene encodes CDR1 SGDLS and CDR2 YYNGEE. The CDR3 DNA is TGTGCCAGCAGCCCCGGGACTAGCGGGAGTTTGGGCAATGAGCAGTTCTTC. Its protein product is CASSPGTSGSLGNEQFF.

This chain joins TRBV28 and TRBJ2-1; D is possibly TRBD2 (6 bases). Trimming left V 1 base short and J 1 base short, with 17 bases between. The length of the CDR3 is 18 residues. From germline, CDR1 is MDHEN and CDR2 SYDVKM. CDR3 DNA sequence: TGTGCCAGCAGTTTATTGGGGGGTTCTCTACTATCCTACAATGAGCAGTTCTTC. It encodes CASSLLGGSLLSYNEQFF.

This clonotype was picked up a small number of times. The chain couples TRBV6-5 to TRBJ1-2, with a possible D match to TRBD1 (5 bases). The CDR3 is 12 residues long. The V gene lost 11 bases and the J gene lost 3 bases, with 13 bases spanning the gap. Germline CDR1 reads MNHEY; CDR2 reads SVGAGI. The chain's CDR3 is CAVGPSYYGYTF. CDR3 nucleotide sequence: TGTGCCGTGGGACCGTCCTACTATGGCTACACCTTC.

This chain links TRBV12-3 or TRBV12-4 with TRBJ2-3; TRBD1 agrees at 8 bases. This CDR3 contains 15 residues. V gave up 6 bases and J gave up 2 bases; unmatched junction bases: 7. The CDR3 DNA reads as TGTGCCAGCAGGGACAGGGTAATCGACACAGATACGCAGTATTTT. Its translation is CASRDRVIDTDTQYF.

This clonotype was recorded a few times. The J gene is TRBJ2-3, the V gene TRBV4-2, with TRBD2 identical over 8 bases. CDR3 size: 14 residues. The V segment lost 0 bases and the J segment 13 bases; nucleotides outside the gene matches: 9. Germline lookup yields CDR1 LGHNA and CDR2 YNFKEQ. The DNA of the CDR3 is TGTGCCAGCAGCCAAGATGCTCTTGCGGGGGGCGAGTATTTT. This codes for CASSQDALAGGEYF.

The chain uses TRBV7-2 and TRBJ1-4; tentative D call: TRBD1 (5 bases). CDR1 and CDR2 from the germline V gene are SGHTA and FQGNSA. The V gene lost 5 bases and the J gene lost 7 bases, with 17 bases spanning the gap. This CDR3 has 15 amino acids. In nucleotides, the CDR3 is TGTGCCAGCAGCCCAGTCCCAGGGAGGGGTGAAAAACTGTTTTTT. Amino acids: CASSPVPGRGEKLFF.